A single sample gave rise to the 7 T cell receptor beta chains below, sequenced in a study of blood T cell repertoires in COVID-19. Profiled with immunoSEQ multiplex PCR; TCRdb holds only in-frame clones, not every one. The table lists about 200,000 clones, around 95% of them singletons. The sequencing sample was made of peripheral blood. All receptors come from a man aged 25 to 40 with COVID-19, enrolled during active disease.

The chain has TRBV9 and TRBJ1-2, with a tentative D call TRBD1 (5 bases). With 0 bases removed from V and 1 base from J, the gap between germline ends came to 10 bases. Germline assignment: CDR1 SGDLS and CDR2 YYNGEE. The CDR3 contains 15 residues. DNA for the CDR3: TGTGCCAGCAGCGTAGTGGACAACCTTAACTATGGCTACACCTTC. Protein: CASSVVDNLNYGYTF.

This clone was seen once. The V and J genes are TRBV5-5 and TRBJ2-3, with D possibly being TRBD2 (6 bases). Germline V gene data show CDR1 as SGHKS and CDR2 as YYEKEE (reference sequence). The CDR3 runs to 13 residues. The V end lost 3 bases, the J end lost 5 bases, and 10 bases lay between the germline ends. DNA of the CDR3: TGTGCCAGCAGCTCGAGGGAGGTAGATACGCAGTATTTT. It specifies CASSSREVDTQYF.

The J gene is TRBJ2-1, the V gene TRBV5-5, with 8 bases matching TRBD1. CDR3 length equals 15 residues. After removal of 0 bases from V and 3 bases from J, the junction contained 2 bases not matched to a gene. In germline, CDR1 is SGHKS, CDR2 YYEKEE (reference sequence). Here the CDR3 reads CASSLAQGGYNEQFF. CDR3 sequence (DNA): TGTGCCAGCAGCTTGGCACAGGGGGGCTACAATGAGCAGTTCTTC.

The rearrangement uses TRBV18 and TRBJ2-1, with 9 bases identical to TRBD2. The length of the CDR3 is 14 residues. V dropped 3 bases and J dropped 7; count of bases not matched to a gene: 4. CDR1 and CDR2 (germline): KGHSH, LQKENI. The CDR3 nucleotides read TGTGCCAGCTCACCTAGCGGGGGAGAAAATGAGCAGTTCTTC. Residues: CASSPSGGENEQFF.

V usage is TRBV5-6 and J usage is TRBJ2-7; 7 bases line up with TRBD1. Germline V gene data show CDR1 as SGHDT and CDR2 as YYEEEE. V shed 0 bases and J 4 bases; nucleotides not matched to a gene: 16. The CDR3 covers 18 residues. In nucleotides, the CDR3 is TGTGCCAGCAGCTTGGTTTTGGACACCAAGGGGGCGTCTTACGAGCAGTACTTC. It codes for CASSLVLDTKGASYEQYF. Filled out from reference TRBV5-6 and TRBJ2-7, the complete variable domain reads DAGVTQSPTHLIKTRGQQVTLRCSPKSGHDTVSWYQQALGQGPQFIFQYYEEEERQRGNFPDRFSGHQFPNYSSELNVNALLLGDSALYLCASSLVLDTKGASYEQYFGPGTRLTVT.

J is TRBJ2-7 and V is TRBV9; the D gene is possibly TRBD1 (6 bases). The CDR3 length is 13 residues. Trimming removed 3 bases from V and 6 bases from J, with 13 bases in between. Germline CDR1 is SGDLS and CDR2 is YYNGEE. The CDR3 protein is CASSATGLSEQYF. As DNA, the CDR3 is TGTGCCAGCAGCGCCACAGGGCTCAGCGAGCAGTACTTC.

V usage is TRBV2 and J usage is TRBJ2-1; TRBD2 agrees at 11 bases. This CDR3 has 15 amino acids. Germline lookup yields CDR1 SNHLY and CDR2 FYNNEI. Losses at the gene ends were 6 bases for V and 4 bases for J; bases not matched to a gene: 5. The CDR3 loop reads CASRGLAGGYNEQFF. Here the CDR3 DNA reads TGTGCCAGCAGAGGTCTAGCGGGGGGTTACAATGAGCAGTTCTTC.